Listed below are T cell receptor beta chains from one sample, sequenced in a study of T cell responses to AZD1222 COVID-19 vaccine. Method: immunoSEQ multiplex PCR; TCRdb's copy keeps in-frame clones and lacks some. Here the sample spans 120,000 or so clones, 80% to 90% being singletons. The sample consisted of peripheral blood, taken on day 0 of AZD1222 vaccination. Receptors were obtained from an adult in good health. Each CDR3 is given with its conserved first and last residue. Each record gives: D gene, clone size, J gene, V gene, CDR3 DNA, CDR3 protein. D genes are given only for firm matches. Only part of the rows carry a size: once, few, many, or a class if the clone is expanded.

>-|-|TRBJ2-7|TRBV15
TGTGCCACCAGCAGAGATCCGGGGACTGAGTGGGAGCAGTACTTC
CATSRDPGTEWEQYF
>TRBD2|once|TRBJ2-1|TRBV5-1
TGCGCCAGCAGTCAGAGCGGGGGGAACAATGAGCAGTTCTTC
CASSQSGGNNEQFF
>-|once|TRBJ1-1|TRBV28
TGTGCCAGCAGCCGTACAGGGTACACTGAAGCTTTCTTT
CASSRTGYTEAFF
>-|-|TRBJ1-1|TRBV6-2/TRBV6-3
TGTGCCAGCAGTTACGACCCCCGGAACACTGAAGCTTTCTTT
CASSYDPRNTEAFF
>-|few|TRBJ2-3|TRBV4-3
TGCGCCAGCAGCCCCTCGAGGCCAGGAGATACGCAGTATTTT
CASSPSRPGDTQYF
>-|-|TRBJ1-2|TRBV3-1/TRBV3-2
TGTGCCAGCAGCCGTAACCGGGACGGAAACTATGGCTACACCTTC
CASSRNRDGNYGYTF
>-|-|TRBJ1-2|TRBV12-3/TRBV12-4
TGTGCCAGCACTCAAACGAACTATGGCTACACCTTC
CASTQTNYGYTF
>-|-|TRBJ2-1|TRBV5-1
TGCGCCAGCAGCGCCCAGGGGGATAGCGGGCAGTTCTTC
CASSAQGDSGQFF
>TRBD1|-|TRBJ1-2|TRBV5-8
TGTGCCAGCAGCTTGTTAGCCGGGACAGGGGGAGGCTACACCTTC
CASSLLAGTGGGYTF
>-|-|TRBJ2-7|TRBV29-1
TGCAGCGTTGAAGCCAATAGCCGAACCTACGAGCAGTACTTC
CSVEANSRTYEQYF
>-|-|TRBJ2-1|TRBV9
TGTGCCAGCAGCGTAGGATTACTGCTCAATGAGCAGTTCTTC
CASSVGLLLNEQFF
>-|-|TRBJ1-2|TRBV28
TGTGCCAGCAGTTTGGGAGGCAGGGGAGATAGTGGCTACACCTTC
CASSLGGRGDSGYTF
>TRBD1|once|TRBJ1-2|TRBV4-2
TGTGCCAGCAGCCAGATAACAGGGGCAGAATATGGCTACACCTTC
CASSQITGAEYGYTF
>TRBD2|-|TRBJ2-5|TRBV5-1
TGCGCCAGCAGCAGTAGCGGGGGACCCGAAGAGACCCAGTACTTC
CASSSSGGPEETQYF
>TRBD1|-|TRBJ1-2|TRBV6-2/TRBV6-3
TGTGCCAGCAGTTACGGTCTCGGACAGGGCTATGGCTACACCTTC
CASSYGLGQGYGYTF
>-|-|TRBJ2-5|TRBV5-1
TGCGCCAGCAGCTTGGGGACCAATCAAGAGACCCAGTACTTC
CASSLGTNQETQYF
>TRBD1|-|TRBJ1-5|TRBV6-6
TGTGCCAGCAGTGGACAGGGGGTCCATAGCAATCAGCCCCAGCATTTT
CASSGQGVHSNQPQHF
>-|-|TRBJ2-1|TRBV5-6
TGTGCCAGCAGCTTGGGAAACAATGAGCAGTTCTTC
CASSLGNNEQFF
>-|-|TRBJ1-3|TRBV7-9
TGTGCCAGCAGCTTAGGGAGGTCCGGGAGAAACACCATATATTTT
CASSLGRSGRNTIYF
>-|-|TRBJ1-2|TRBV3-1/TRBV3-2
TGTGCCAGCAGCCAAACAGGGTATGATGGCTACACCTTC
CASSQTGYDGYTF
>TRBD1|-|TRBJ1-6|TRBV5-6
TGTGCCAGCAGCTCCCCGGGACAGGGGCGTTATTCACCCCTCCACTTT
CASSSPGQGRYSPLHF
>-|-|TRBJ2-1|TRBV21-1
TGTGCCAGCAGCCTGCGATCCGGGACAGGGATCAATGAGCAGTTCTTC
CASSLRSGTGINEQFF